The 3 T cell receptor beta chains reported below all come from one sample, sequenced in a study of blood T cell repertoires in COVID-19 (dated by TCRdb to about 2020). The library was obtained by the immunoSEQ multiplex PCR assay. Drawn from immuneACCESS, this table holds only the in-frame rearrangements with V and J called that TCRdb kept. Clones are partly lost; checked studies trace under half to an unresolved V gene and leave the rest unexplained. For this sample the table gives about 150,000 clones, of which 82% were detected only once. More than 9% of the sample is in the top ten clones. Material for sequencing was peripheral blood. The receptors shown here come from a woman at least 80 years old with active or convalescent COVID-19.

This chain links TRBV6-5 with TRBJ2-7; D is undetermined. The CDR3 totals 13 residues. Between the trimmed V and J ends, which lost 6 bases and 2 bases, there was a span of 11 bases. Looked up from germline, CDR1 is MNHEY and CDR2 is SVGAGI. The CDR3 loop is CASRVTTPYEQYF. In DNA form, the CDR3 reads TGTGCCAGCAGAGTGACAACACCCTACGAGCAGTACTTC.

This chain connects TRBV5-6 to TRBJ1-2, with D possibly matching TRBD1 (6 bases). Looked up from germline, CDR1 is SGHDT and CDR2 is YYEEEE. This CDR3 is 14 amino acids long. V lost 2 bases, J lost 4 bases, and 12 bases lay in between. CDR3 sequence reads: CASSFSGVAYGYTF. The CDR3 bases are TGTGCCAGCAGCTTCTCAGGGGTAGCCTATGGCTACACCTTC.

This rearrangement joins TRBV7-9 to TRBJ1-1; unclear D gene. This CDR3 is 13 amino acids long. V was shortened by 5 bases and J by 1 base, with 8 bases between the two germline ends. Germline loops: CDR1 SEHNR, CDR2 FQNEAQ (reference sequence). CDR3 region: CASSKQPNTEAFF. As DNA, the CDR3 is TGTGCCAGCAGCAAACAGCCGAACACTGAAGCTTTCTTT.